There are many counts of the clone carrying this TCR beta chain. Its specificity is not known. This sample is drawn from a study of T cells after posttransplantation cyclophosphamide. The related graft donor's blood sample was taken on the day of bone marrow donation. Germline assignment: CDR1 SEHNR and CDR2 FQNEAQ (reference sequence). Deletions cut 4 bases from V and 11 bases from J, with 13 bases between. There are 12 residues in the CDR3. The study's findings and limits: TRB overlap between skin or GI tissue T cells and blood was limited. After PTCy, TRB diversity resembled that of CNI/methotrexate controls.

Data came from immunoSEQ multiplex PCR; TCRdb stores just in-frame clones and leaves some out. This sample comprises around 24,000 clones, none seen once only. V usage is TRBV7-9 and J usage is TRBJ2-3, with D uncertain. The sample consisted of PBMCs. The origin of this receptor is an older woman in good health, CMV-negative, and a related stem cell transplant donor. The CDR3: CASSSLIYKQYF. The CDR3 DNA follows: TGTGCCAGCAGCTCCCTTATTTATAAGCAGTATTTT.